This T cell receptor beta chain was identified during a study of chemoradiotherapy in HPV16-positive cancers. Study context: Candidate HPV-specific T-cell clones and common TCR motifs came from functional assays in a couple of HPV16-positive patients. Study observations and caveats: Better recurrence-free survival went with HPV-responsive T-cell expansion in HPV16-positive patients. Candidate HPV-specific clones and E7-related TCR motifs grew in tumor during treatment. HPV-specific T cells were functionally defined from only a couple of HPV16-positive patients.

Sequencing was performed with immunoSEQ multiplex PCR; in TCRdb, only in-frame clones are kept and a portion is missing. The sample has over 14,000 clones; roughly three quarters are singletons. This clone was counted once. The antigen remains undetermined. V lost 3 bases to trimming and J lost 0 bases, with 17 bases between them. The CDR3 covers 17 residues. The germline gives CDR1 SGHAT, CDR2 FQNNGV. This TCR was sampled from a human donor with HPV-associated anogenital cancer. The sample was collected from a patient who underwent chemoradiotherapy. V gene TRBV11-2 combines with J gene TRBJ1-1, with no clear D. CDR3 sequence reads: CASSFWSITAMNTEAFF. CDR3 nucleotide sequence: TGTGCCAGCAGCTTTTGGTCTATAACAGCTATGAACACTGAAGCTTTCTTT.